The next 22 T cell receptor beta chains were all read from a single sample in a study of Tregs in tolerant kidney transplant recipients. Related graft donors supplied nonmyeloablative bone marrow transplants, and mixed chimerism was transient. Clones were sequenced by immunoSEQ multiplex PCR, and TCRdb holds only the in-frame ones, with some missing. This repertoire includes under 7,500 clones. The specimen was CD4+ T cells from blood (PBMCs), collected 6 months after the transplant. These receptors all stem from a human patient who received a combined kidney and bone marrow transplant. Some of the T cells may derive from the graft donor.

This clone is called medium-sized (0.01 to 0.1%) based on its frequency. The read finishes 3 residues shy of the CDR3 end, and the germline J gene is used to complete it. This sequence joins TRBV7-3 and TRBJ2-7, with TRBD2 matching over 11 bases. After removal of 5 bases from V and 0 bases from J, the junction contained 6 bases not matched to a gene. Germline CDR1 and CDR2: SGHTA and FQGTGA. This CDR3 is built from 16 residues. The sequenced part of the CDR3 DNA is TGTGCCAGCAGCCCGGGACTAGCGGAGTCCTCCTACGAG. This translates into CASSPGLAESSYE. The whole CDR3 sequence reads CASSPGLAESSYEQYF.

Measured by frequency, this clone is medium-sized. The sequence runs out 3 residues before the end of the CDR3; the remainder is reconstructed from the germline J gene. The rearrangement joins TRBV6-4 to TRBJ2-1; 13 nucleotides align to TRBD2. Looked up from germline, CDR1 is MRHNA and CDR2 is SNTAGT. The V segment lost 8 bases and the J segment 7 bases; nucleotides outside the gene matches: 11. The CDR3 spans 16 residues. The CDR3 protein is CASSPFGTSGTNEQFF. CDR3 DNA (partial): TGTGCCAGCTCGCCCTTCGGGACTAGCGGGACGAATGAG.

Regarding this clone: The read ends 3 residues early relative to the CDR3; the germline J gene fills the gap. The V call is TRBV5-1, the J call TRBJ2-3, with D possibly TRBD2 on 6 matching bases. CDR3 length equals 15 residues. Trimming took 1 base from V and 2 from J, leaving 11 bases between them. CDR1 SGHRS and CDR2 YFSETQ come from the germline V gene. The DNA read from the CDR3 is TGCGCCAGCAGCTTGCAGACTAGTTACACAGATACG. It yields the protein CASSLQTSYTDT. The whole CDR3 sequence reads CASSLQTSYTDTQYF. The entire variable domain, with the rest obtained from reference TRBV5-1 and TRBJ2-3, is as follows: KAGVTQTPRYLIKTRGQQVTLSCSPISGHRSVSWYQQTPGQGLQFLFEYFSETQRNKGNFPGRFSGRQFSNSRSEMNVSTLELGDSALYLCASSLQTSYTDTQYFGPGTRLTVL.

This clone ranks as medium-sized in terms of frequency. CDR3 sequence reads: CASSLGTGGLETQYF. CDR3 bases read: TGTGCCAGCAGCCTCGGGACAGGGGGATTGGAGACC. The chain employs TRBV5-6 and TRBJ2-5; 11 bases match TRBD1. The read terminates 3 residues ahead of where the CDR3 ends, so the germline J gene completes it. The CDR3 runs 15 residues. From germline, CDR1 is SGHDT and CDR2 YYEEEE. V lost 4 bases, J lost 5 bases, and 7 bases stayed unmatched.

Notes on this clone: Read sequence stops 3 residues before the CDR3 end, and the germline J gene provides the missing end. The chain uses TRBV2 and TRBJ1-3; D uncertain. The CDR3 is 13 residues long. The V gene's germline CDR1 is SNHLY and CDR2 FYNNEI. V shed 3 bases and J shed 4 bases, with 7 bases lying between them. The part of the CDR3 DNA that was read is TGTGCCAGCAGTGACTTGTCCGGAAACACC. It yields the protein CASSDLSGNT. In full, the CDR3 is CASSDLSGNTIYF.

Concerning this clone: The read stops 3 residues short of the end of the CDR3; the missing end is completed from the germline J gene. The chain carries TRBV19 and TRBJ1-1; TRBD1 is a possible D gene (6 bases). Between the trimmed V and J ends, which lost 5 bases and 1 base, there was a span of 8 bases. Germline V gene lookup returns CDR1 LNHDA and CDR2 SQIVND (reference sequence). The CDR3 loop spans 13 amino acids. Incomplete CDR3 DNA: TGTGCCAGTAGTGAGACAGGGAACACTGAA. Amino acid sequence: CASSETGNTE. The whole CDR3 sequence is CASSETGNTEAFF.

On this clone itself: The missing CDR3 end, 3 residues past where the read stops, is filled in from the germline J gene. V and J are TRBV27 and TRBJ2-7; TRBD1 matches at 12 bases. Germline CDR1 reads MNHEY; CDR2 reads SMNVEV (reference sequence). The CDR3 consists of 15 residues. J gave up 4 bases and V 2 bases, and 3 bases lay outside the gene matches. CDR3 amino acids: CASSLKGQGAYEQYF. The DNA read from the CDR3 is TGTGCCAGCAGTTTAAAGGGACAGGGGGCTTACGAG.

CDR3 loop: CASSLAGDQPQHF. Incomplete CDR3 DNA: TGTGCCAGCAGCTTAGCAGGGGATCAGCCC. J is TRBJ1-5 and V is TRBV11-2, with D maybe TRBD1 (6 bases). The read gets to within 3 residues of the CDR3 end, and the germline J gene fills in the rest. Germline V gene lookup returns CDR1 SGHAT and CDR2 FQNNGV. The CDR3 sequence is 13 residues long. Trimming left V 1 base short and J 5 bases short, with 6 bases between.

Concerning this clone: The read ends 3 residues shy of where the CDR3 ends; the end is completed using the germline J gene. The rearrangement uses TRBV5-6 and TRBJ2-5; tentatively, D is TRBD1 (6 bases). The length of the CDR3 is 12 residues. CDR1 and CDR2 from the germline V gene are SGHDT and YYEEEE. Trimming stripped 4 bases from V and 4 bases from J, with 8 bases between. CDR3 DNA, as far as it was read: TGTGCCAGCAGCGCGGACAGAGAGACC. It yields the protein CASSADRET. The full CDR3 sequence reads CASSADRETQYF.

On this clone: The read ends 3 residues shy of where the CDR3 ends; the end is completed using the germline J gene. The chain combines TRBV27 with TRBJ2-1, with 10 bases matching TRBD1. The CDR3 covers 15 residues. Germline CDR1 and CDR2: MNHEY and SMNVEV (reference sequence). The V gene end was trimmed by 5 bases and the J gene end by 7 bases; junction bases not matched to a gene: 8. The sequenced CDR3 bases are TGTGCCAGCAGTACGGACAGGGGGGTGCTAAATGAG. Translating it yields CASSTDRGVLNE. The entire CDR3 protein reads CASSTDRGVLNEQFF.

As regards this clone: Coverage ceases 3 residues before the CDR3 finishes, and the germline J gene fills in the end. This chain links TRBV5-1 with TRBJ1-3; tentative D call: TRBD1 (5 bases). In germline, CDR1 is SGHRS, CDR2 YFSETQ. The CDR3 totals 15 residues. The V end lost 2 bases, the J end lost 3 bases, and 12 bases lay between the germline ends. The sequenced CDR3 bases are TGCGCCAGCAGCTTTGCGGGACTCGGTGGAAACACC. Translating it yields CASSFAGLGGNT. The CDR3 in full is CASSFAGLGGNTIYF.

Concerning this clone: The read finishes 3 residues shy of the CDR3 end, and the germline J gene is used to complete it. This chain links TRBV30 with TRBJ1-2, with a weak D call TRBD1 (5 bases). Germline CDR1 is GTSNPN and CDR2 is SVGIG (reference sequence). The length of the CDR3 is 12 residues. V was trimmed by 0 bases and J by 5 bases, leaving 7 bases between them. Here the CDR3 reads CAWSVRGYGYTF. The DNA read from the CDR3 is TGTGCCTGGAGTGTGAGGGGTTATGGC.

Of note for this clone: The CDR3 end lies 3 residues beyond the end of the read and is filled in from the germline J gene. The gene calls are TRBV18 and TRBJ2-7, with 8 bases lining up with TRBD2. Germline-derived CDR1 and CDR2 are KGHSH and LQKENI. V gave up 3 bases and J gave up 0 bases; unmatched junction bases: 1. The length of the CDR3 is 14 residues. This CDR3 reads CASSPGTSSYEQYF. The covered CDR3 bases are TGTGCCAGCTCACCCGGGACTAGCTCCTACGAG.

To note about this clone: The read gets to within 3 residues of the CDR3 end, and the germline J gene fills in the rest. The gene calls are TRBV5-1 and TRBJ2-1; tentatively, D is TRBD1 (6 bases). With 0 bases removed from V and 7 bases from J, the gap between germline ends came to 14 bases. The CDR3 is 15 residues long. Looked up from germline, CDR1 is SGHRS and CDR2 is YFSETQ. The chain's CDR3 is CASSLEARGGNEQFF. The CDR3 DNA, read in part, is TGCGCCAGCAGCTTGGAAGCCAGGGGTGGGAATGAG.

With regard to this clone: The read finishes 3 residues shy of the CDR3 end, and the germline J gene is used to complete it. V gene TRBV5-1 combines with J gene TRBJ2-7; maybe TRBD1 (6 bases). The germline gives CDR1 SGHRS, CDR2 YFSETQ. The CDR3 is 12 amino acids. Trimming stripped 0 bases from V and 6 bases from J, with 7 bases between. This CDR3 reads CASSLGTAEQYF. CDR3 DNA, as far as it was read: TGCGCCAGCAGCTTGGGGACAGCCGAG. Together with reference TRBV5-1 and TRBJ2-7, the CDR3 gives the full variable domain: KAGVTQTPRYLIKTRGQQVTLSCSPISGHRSVSWYQQTPGQGLQFLFEYFSETQRNKGNFPGRFSGRQFSNSRSEMNVSTLELGDSALYLCASSLGTAEQYFGPGTRLTVT.

Details on this clone: The read finishes 3 residues shy of the CDR3 end, and the germline J gene is used to complete it. The chain combines TRBV2 with TRBJ1-4; D is uncertain. The CDR3 is 15 residues long. Trimming left V 4 bases short and J 8 bases short, with 17 bases between. Germline loops: CDR1 SNHLY, CDR2 FYNNEI. CDR3 DNA (partial): TGTGCCAGCAGTGGCGACGCATTACTAGGGGAAAAA. This encodes CASSGDALLGEK. The full CDR3 sequence reads CASSGDALLGEKLFF.

A remark on this clone: One end of the junction fails to match germline, which may point to a read error. The read ends 3 residues shy of where the CDR3 ends; the end is completed using the germline J gene. The chain uses TRBV4-2 and TRBJ2-2; TRBD1 is a possible D gene (5 bases). The CDR3 has 15 amino acids. Per the germline V gene, CDR1 is LGHNA and CDR2 is YNFKEQ. The CDR3 region is CASRAGIGFTGELFF. The sequenced CDR3 bases are TGCGCCAGCCGGGCAGGGATTGGGTTCACCGGGGAG.

In regard to this clone: The CDR3 end is not reached by the read, which stops 3 residues before it; the germline J gene fills it in. The chain carries TRBV7-6 and TRBJ2-2; TRBD1 agrees at 8 bases. The junction had 1 base not matched to a gene; V was cut back by 0 bases and J by 1 base. Germline V CDR1 and CDR2: SGHVS, FNYEAQ. The CDR3 consists of 16 residues. CDR3 protein: CASSLAGTGNTGELFF. CDR3 bases read: TGTGCCAGCAGCTTAGCCGGGACAGGGAACACCGGGGAG. Looking up the rest from reference TRBV7-6 and TRBJ2-2 gives the full variable domain: GAGVSQSPRYKVTKRGQDVALRCDPISGHVSLYWYRQALGQGPEFLTYFNYEAQQDKSGLPNDRFSAERPEGSISTLTIQRTEQRDSAMYRCASSLAGTGNTGELFFGEGSRLTVL.

This clone shows up as medium-sized by frequency. Read data end 3 residues before the CDR3 end; the end is taken from the germline J gene. The chain carries TRBV20-1 and TRBJ2-1; D gene ambiguous. The germline CDR1 and CDR2 sequences are DFQATT and SNEGSKA (reference sequence). The germline V and J ends were trimmed by 8 bases and 8 bases, with 13 bases remaining between them. CDR3 length: 11 residues. CDR3 DNA, as far as it was read: TGCAGTCTAAAAAGCTTCGATGAG. Its protein product is CSLKSFDE. The entire CDR3 protein reads CSLKSFDEQFF.

Details on this clone: The missing CDR3 end, 3 residues past where the read stops, is filled in from the germline J gene. The rearrangement uses TRBV5-1 and TRBJ2-7; D perhaps matches TRBD1 (5 bases). V shed 1 base and J shed 4 bases, with 18 bases lying between them. From germline, CDR1 is SGHRS and CDR2 YFSETQ. The CDR3 extends over 16 amino acids. The covered CDR3 bases are TGCGCCAGCAGCTTGTCCCCCCCGCCAGGGCAATACGAG. Amino acid sequence: CASSLSPPPGQYE. The full CDR3 sequence reads CASSLSPPPGQYEQYF.

As regards this clone: From the germline J gene comes the end of the CDR3, since the read stops 3 residues before it. J is TRBJ1-1 and V is TRBV5-1; 10 nucleotides agree with TRBD1. CDR3 size: 17 residues. V dropped 2 bases and J dropped 0; count of bases not matched to a gene: 7. The germline CDR1 and CDR2 sequences are SGHRS and YFSETQ. The covered CDR3 bases are TGCGCCAGCAGCTTCCGGACAGGGGGGACGGTGAACACTGAA. It yields the protein CASSFRTGGTVNTE. The complete CDR3 sequence is CASSFRTGGTVNTEAFF.

Regarding this clone: From the germline J gene comes the end of the CDR3, since the read stops 3 residues before it. The chain uses TRBV20-1 and TRBJ1-3; D is uncertain. Trimming pared 3 bases from V and 0 bases from J, leaving 3 bases between. Germline CDR1 reads DFQATT; CDR2 reads SNEGSKA (reference sequence). The CDR3 is made up of 12 amino acids. The CDR3 bases that were read are TGCAGTGCTAGCGGCTCTGGAAACACC. Amino acid sequence: CSASGSGNT. The full CDR3 protein reads CSASGSGNTIYF.